Sequencing of this TCR beta chain was carried out in a study of shared clonotypes between healthy human individuals. Study findings and constraints: Rarefaction showed sorted-subset sequencing was incomplete despite large depth. Shared clonotypes: roughly 4.7% naive CD4, around 3.5% naive CD8, over 2% memory CD4, roughly 0.4% memory CD8.

Comment on this clone: Its antigen is as yet unknown.

Terminally differentiated effector memory CD45RA+ cells were left out of the naive CD8 fraction, which was CD45RO-negative and positively selected for CCR7. Here immunoSEQ multiplex PCR was the method, and the copy in TCRdb shows in-frame clones only, minus some. The sample shows roughly 2.1 million clones, approximately 94% of them seen only once. Germline V gives CDR1 GTSNPN, CDR2 SVGIG (reference sequence). The CDR3 sequence is 13 residues long. The trim removed 3 bases at V and 6 bases at J, leaving 4 bases unmatched. The rearrangement links TRBV30 to TRBJ1-4; TRBD1 matches at 7 bases. The sequencing sample was made of naive CD8+ T cells from PBMCs. The TCR comes from a man aged 18-30 years in good health. Some clones in this sample may be carry-over from other donors' samples. CDR3 loop: CAWRTGLDEKLFF. CDR3 DNA: TGTGCCTGGAGGACAGGGTTGGATGAAAAACTGTTTTTT.